This TCR beta chain derives from a study of shared T cell receptors in the human thymus (dated by TCRdb to the early 2020s). Broadly, across the study: The study examined how self-reactive, shared T-cell receptor alpha chains are generated in the human thymus.

This clone came up a few times. What antigen it recognizes has not been identified. Base qualities are not recorded, but no much larger clone differs from it by a single base. The CDR3 covers 14 residues, taking in both the cysteine and the phenylalanine. The entry retains the CDR3 DNA only, 42 bases that are in frame from base 1. CDR1 MNHEY and CDR2 SVGAGI were looked up in the germline V gene. V is clipped by 2 bases and J by 4 bases, and the sequence between their germline boundaries is 11 bases long. Library method: the immunoSEQ multiplex PCR assay. TCRdb retrieved this table from immuneACCESS and kept in-frame rearrangements only. Not all clones are present; in checked studies, unresolved V genes account for under half, and no reason is known for the remainder. Recorded for this sample are 550,000 to 800,000 clones; approximately 85% of them occurred a single time. The ten largest clones take up more than 0.01% of the sample.

These records were also assigned to another study, of human thymus T cells. The second study's authors report: Immunologically healthy infants undergoing open corrective cardiac surgery for congenital heart defects in Finland were used as donors. The thymus tissue came from surgical resects taken out during corrective cardiac surgery. V and J gene segment usage appeared biased in both thymic and peripheral blood repertoires. The related research reported highly overlapping thymic TCR repertoires among unrelated individuals. The study characterized TCR alpha and beta repertoires from roughly 8 infant thymus samples and a few related peripheral blood samples. Donor ages ranged from about 6 to 250 days, and the cohort comprised five or six male and two female infants. Thymocytes were released mechanically from tissue and stored at -70 °C as pellets of roughly 9-32 million cells. Genomic DNA was extracted from frozen cell pellets with a QIAsymphony instrument. The immunoSEQ multiplex PCR assay was used to amplify the TCRB and TCRAD loci from a standardized amount of quality-controlled genomic DNA. Amplicons spanned the V(D)J region at a length sufficient to cover the CDR3 and identify V and J genes. Through the commercial immunoSEQ service, the amplicons were sequenced on an Illumina platform. Primer bias and sequencing errors were corrected as previously described, and TCRAD and TCRB were defined on the basis of the IMGT database. immunoSEQ Analyzer 3.0 and VDJTools were used for repertoire analysis, which covered basic statistics, V/J segment usage, diversity estimates, rarefaction and pairwise overlap. To estimate diversity, the Chao1, ChaoE, Efron-Thisted, Shannon and inverse Simpson indices were applied, and diversity was also estimated on datasets down-sampled to the smallest sample. Repertoire overlap was determined by strict matching of CDR3 nucleotide sequence, V gene and J gene, and Jaccard-based multidimensional scaling clustering was applied. On average, roughly 810,000 unique TCRB clonotypes were obtained from thymus samples, compared with roughly 89,000 from blood samples.

Sequenced sample: thymocytes. The chain uses TRBV6-5 and TRBJ1-2; the D gene cannot be named for sure. This TCR came from a girl less than two years old with a congenital heart defect. Donor details come from another sample of the same person, matched by shared clones. DNA sequence: TGTGCCAGCAGTTACAAGAACAGAACCTATGGCTACACCTTC. Its translation reads: CASSYKNRTYGYTF.